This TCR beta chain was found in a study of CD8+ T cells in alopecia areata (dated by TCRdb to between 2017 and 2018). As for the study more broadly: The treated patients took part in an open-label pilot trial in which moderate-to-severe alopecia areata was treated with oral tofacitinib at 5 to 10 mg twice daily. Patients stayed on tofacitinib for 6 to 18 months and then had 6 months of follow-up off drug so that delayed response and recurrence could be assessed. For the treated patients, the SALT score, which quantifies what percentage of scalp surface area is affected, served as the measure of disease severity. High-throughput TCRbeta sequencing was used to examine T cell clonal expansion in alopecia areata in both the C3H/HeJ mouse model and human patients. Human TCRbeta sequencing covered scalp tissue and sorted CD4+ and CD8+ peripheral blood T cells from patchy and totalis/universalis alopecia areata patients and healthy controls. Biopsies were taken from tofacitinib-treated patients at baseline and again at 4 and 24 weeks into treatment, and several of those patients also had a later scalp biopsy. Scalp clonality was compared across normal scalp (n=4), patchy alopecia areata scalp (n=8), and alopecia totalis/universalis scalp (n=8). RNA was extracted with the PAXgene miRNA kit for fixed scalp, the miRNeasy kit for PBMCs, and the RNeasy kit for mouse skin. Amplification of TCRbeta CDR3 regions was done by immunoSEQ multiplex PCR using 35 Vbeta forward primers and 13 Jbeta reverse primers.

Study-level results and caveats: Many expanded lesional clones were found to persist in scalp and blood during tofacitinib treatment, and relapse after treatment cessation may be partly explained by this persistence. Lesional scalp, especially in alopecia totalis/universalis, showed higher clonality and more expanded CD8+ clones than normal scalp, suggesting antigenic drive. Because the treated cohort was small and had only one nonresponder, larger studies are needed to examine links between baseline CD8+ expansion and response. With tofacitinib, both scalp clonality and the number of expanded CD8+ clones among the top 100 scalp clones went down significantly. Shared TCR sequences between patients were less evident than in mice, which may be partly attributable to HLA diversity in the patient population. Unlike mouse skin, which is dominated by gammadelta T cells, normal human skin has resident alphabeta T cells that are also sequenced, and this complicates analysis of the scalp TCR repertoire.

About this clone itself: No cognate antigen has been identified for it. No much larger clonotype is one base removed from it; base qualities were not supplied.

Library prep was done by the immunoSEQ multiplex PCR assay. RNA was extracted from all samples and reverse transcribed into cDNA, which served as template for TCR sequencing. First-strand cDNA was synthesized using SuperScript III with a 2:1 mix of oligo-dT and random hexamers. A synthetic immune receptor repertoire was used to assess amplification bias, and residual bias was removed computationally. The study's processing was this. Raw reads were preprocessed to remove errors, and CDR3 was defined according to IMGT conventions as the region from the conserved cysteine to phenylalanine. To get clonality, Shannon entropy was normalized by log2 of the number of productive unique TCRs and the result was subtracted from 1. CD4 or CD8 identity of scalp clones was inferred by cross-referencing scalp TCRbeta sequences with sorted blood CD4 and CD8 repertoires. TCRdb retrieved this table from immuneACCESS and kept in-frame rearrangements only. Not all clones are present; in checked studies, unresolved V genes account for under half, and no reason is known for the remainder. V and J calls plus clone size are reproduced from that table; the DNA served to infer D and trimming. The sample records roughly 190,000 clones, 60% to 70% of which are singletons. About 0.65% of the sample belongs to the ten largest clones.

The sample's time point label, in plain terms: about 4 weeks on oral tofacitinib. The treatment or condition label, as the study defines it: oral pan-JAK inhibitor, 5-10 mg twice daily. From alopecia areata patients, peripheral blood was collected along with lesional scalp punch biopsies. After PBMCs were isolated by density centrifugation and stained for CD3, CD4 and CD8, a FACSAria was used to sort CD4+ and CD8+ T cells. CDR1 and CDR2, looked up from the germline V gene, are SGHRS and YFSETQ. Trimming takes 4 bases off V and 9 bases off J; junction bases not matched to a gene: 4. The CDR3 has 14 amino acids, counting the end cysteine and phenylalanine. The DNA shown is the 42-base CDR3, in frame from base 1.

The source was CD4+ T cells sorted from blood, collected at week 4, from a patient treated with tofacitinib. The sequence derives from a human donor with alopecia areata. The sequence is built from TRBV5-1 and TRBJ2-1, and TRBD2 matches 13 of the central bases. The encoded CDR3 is CASSQLAGGLEQFF. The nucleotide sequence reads TGCGCCAGCAGCCAACTAGCGGGAGGGCTTGAGCAGTTCTTC.